The clone carrying this TCR beta chain was picked up one time. This CDR3 comprises 13 residues. V shed 3 bases and J shed 6 bases, with 9 bases lying between them. Germline V CDR1 and CDR2: KGHSH, LQKENI. The table came from immunoSEQ multiplex PCR; TCRdb's copy has only in-frame clones and leaves some out. The sample includes 100,000 to 150,000 clones, 89% of them seen just once. This sample was taken from a study of control samples from healthy donors and cancer patients. The sequenced sample was blood. The chain carries TRBV18 and TRBJ1-5; maybe TRBD1 (5 bases). The receptor was derived from a man in his forties or fifties in good health. The CDR3 region is CASSPGEGQPQHF. The CDR3 nucleotides are TGTGCCAGCTCACCGGGGGAAGGTCAGCCCCAGCATTTT.